This paragraph reports one T cell receptor beta chain. Primers for the PCR totalled 60 Vbeta and 13 Jbeta. Using immunoSEQ multiplex PCR, the repertoire was profiled, and TCRdb retains in-frame clones only, with some absent. The profile shows approximately 39,000 clones, roughly two thirds of them singletons. This entry belongs to a study of cytomegalovirus exposure and HLA in healthy donors. CDR1 and CDR2 from the germline V gene are MDHEN and SYDVKM. The V gene lost 4 bases and the J gene lost 4 bases, with 11 bases spanning the gap. The CDR3 totals 13 residues. The V call is TRBV28, the J call TRBJ2-7; D is perhaps TRBD1 (6 bases). This TCR derives from a man aged 30 to 39 in good health and CMV-seronegative. The sequencing input was PBMCs. CDR3 coding DNA: TGTGCCAGCAGTTGGTTTAGGGGGTACGAGCAGTACTTC. It codes for CASSWFRGYEQYF.